Given below is one T cell receptor (beta chain) in context. This sample was taken from a study of blood T cell repertoires in COVID-19. Study context: Specimens from acute and convalescent COVID-19 originated in the United States, Italy and Spain. T cells, B-cell-depleted T cells, or PBMCs provided the cDNA or gDNA that served as material.

Per germline, CDR1 SEHNR and CDR2 FQNEAQ (reference sequence). This CDR3 is built from 14 residues. The V end lost 1 base, the J end lost 2 bases, and 7 bases lay between the germline ends. Under the authors' procedure: By means of reference gene primer amplification, nucleated cell counts were estimated. Assay: immunoSEQ multiplex PCR; the TCRdb copy retains only in-frame clones and omits some. V and J calls and clone size are those listed in that table; D and trimming were worked out from the DNA. The sample has 65,000 to 100,000 clones, 88% seen once. The source material was peripheral blood. J is TRBJ2-3 and V is TRBV7-9; D is undetermined. This clonotype originated in an elderly woman with acute or convalescent COVID-19. The CDR3, as DNA: TGTGCCAGCAGCTTAGACACCTCCACAGATACGCAGTATTTT. Its protein product is CASSLDTSTDTQYF.